In its sample, the clone carrying this T cell receptor beta chain was seen a few times. The target antigen is unknown. CDR1 and CDR2 (germline): DFQATT, SNEGSKA (reference sequence). This CDR3 contains 15 residues. The junction had 7 bases not matched to a gene; V was cut back by 5 bases and J by 0 bases. This sample was taken from a study of CD8 T cells in ankylosing spondylitis. Study findings and constraints: Peripheral blood samples showed relatively rare disease-linked clones, and these clones were CD8+. What seemed typical of ankylosing spondylitis blood was a TCR beta motif built from 7 or 8 highly homologous variants. There were earlier reports of some motif variants in reactive arthritis synovial fluid and blood.

Making use of molecular barcodes, quantitative 5'-RACE generated TCR beta libraries. TCRdb re-derived calls from the 5' RACE reads in MiXCR, one entry per CDR3 protein. The sample yields just under 550,000 distinct CDR3 sequences, about 12% seen once. This sequence joins TRBV20-1 and TRBJ2-4; TRBD2 matches 7 bases. This receptor was obtained from a male donor with ankylosing spondylitis. The source material was blood, either unsorted or a sorted T cell fraction (not recorded which). The CDR3 coding sequence is TGCAGTGCTGGGGGGGAGGCGGGAGCCAAAAACATTCAGTACTTC. This codes for CSAGGEAGAKNIQYF.